The rows below give T cell receptor beta chains drawn from one sample of a study of human T cells and chemical hapten exposure. TCRdb passed the RACE reads through MiXCR, listing each CDR3 protein once. Here the sample spans around 380,000 distinct CDR3 sequences, roughly 4.8% being singletons. The sample in question was whole blood, obtained in connection with sensitization to the hapten diphenylcyclopropenone (DPC). The source of these receptors is a woman in her forties or fifties with alopecia areata. Some clones in this sample may be carry-over from other donors' samples. Each CDR3 is given with its conserved first and last residue. A D gene is named only where the DNA matches it firmly. Clone size is stated in some rows and not others, as once, few, many or a class when expanded.

V gene,clone size,J gene,D gene,CDR3 protein,CDR3 DNA
TRBV14,.,TRBJ1-2,.,CASSQDRIGYTF,TGTGCCAGCAGCCAAGATCGAATTGGCTACACCTTC
TRBV12-3/TRBV12-4,.,TRBJ2-2,.,CASSPSAGPNTGELFF,TGTGCCAGCAGTCCGTCGGCGGGACCAAACACCGGGGAGCTGTTTTTT
TRBV20-1,few,TRBJ2-7,.,CSAKGERPYEQYF,TGCAGTGCCAAGGGAGAGCGCCCCTACGAGCAGTACTTC
TRBV6-5,.,TRBJ1-5,.,CASSPTRPHPFQPQHF,TGTGCCAGCAGTCCCACTCGTCCCCACCCTTTTCAGCCCCAGCATTTT
TRBV27,few,TRBJ2-1,.,CASSLDQSYNEQFF,TGTGCCAGCAGTTTAGACCAGTCCTACAATGAGCAGTTCTTC
TRBV6-2/TRBV6-3,many,TRBJ1-5,.,CASSYRGSQPQHF,TGTGCCAGCAGTTACCGGGGTTCTCAGCCCCAGCATTTT
TRBV4-1,many,TRBJ2-1,TRBD1,CASSQVWQGAPNEQFF,TGCGCCAGCAGCCAAGTTTGGCAGGGGGCGCCCAATGAGCAGTTCTTC
TRBV5-5,many,TRBJ2-7,TRBD1,CASSLWDSPYEQYF,TGTGCCAGCAGCCTTTGGGACAGCCCCTACGAGCAGTACTTC
TRBV6-4,few,TRBJ2-5,.,CASSPNPTATQYF,TGTGCCAGCAGTCCCAATCCAACTGCGACCCAGTACTTC
TRBV11-2,many,TRBJ1-1,.,CASSREYGNTEAFF,TGTGCCAGCAGCCGGGAGTATGGGAACACTGAAGCTTTCTTT
TRBV6-2/TRBV6-3,.,TRBJ2-1,.,CASSRPAVLYNEQFF,TGTGCCAGCAGTCGACCCGCCGTCCTTTACAATGAGCAGTTCTTC
TRBV6-5,many,TRBJ2-7,TRBD1,CASSGTGPHEQYF,TGTGCCAGCTCCGGGACAGGGCCACACGAGCAGTACTTC
TRBV6-1,few,TRBJ1-5,.,CASSEKGFNQPQHF,TGTGCCAGCAGTGAAAAAGGATTCAATCAGCCCCAGCATTTT
TRBV20-1,few,TRBJ1-3,TRBD1,CSATGTVGNTIYF,TGCAGTGCCACCGGGACAGTAGGAAACACCATATATTTT
TRBV11-2,many,TRBJ1-3,.,CASRGHSGNTIYF,TGTGCCAGCAGAGGGCATTCAGGAAACACCATATATTTT
TRBV6-6,few,TRBJ2-1,.,CASSYGRANEQFF,TGTGCCAGCAGTTACGGTCGTGCCAATGAGCAGTTCTTC
TRBV14,.,TRBJ2-5,.,CASSQVPEGTQYF,TGTGCCAGCAGCCAAGTTCCTGAAGGGACCCAGTACTTC
TRBV5-1,many,TRBJ2-3,TRBD1,CASNLNRGRGDTQYF,TGCGCCAGCAATCTAAACAGGGGGCGTGGAGATACGCAGTATTTT